The 21 T cell receptor beta chains in this list originate from one sample, sequenced in a study of shared clonotypes between healthy human individuals. Naive CD8 cells lacked CD45RO, underwent positive selection for CCR7 and left out terminally differentiated effector memory CD45RA+ cells. Clones were read by immunoSEQ multiplex PCR, and TCRdb kept only the in-frame ones, dropping some. The sample consists of some 600,000 clones, about 96% of them appearing once. The specimen sequenced was naive CD8+ T cells sorted from blood. These TCRs come from a woman aged 25 to 45 in good health.

The rearrangement links TRBV29-1 to TRBJ1-2; D perhaps matches TRBD1 (6 bases). The CDR3 contains 13 residues. Germline CDR1 SQVTM, CDR2 ANQGSEA. Trimming shortened V by 0 bases and J by 2 bases, and 7 bases separated the two germline ends. Here the CDR3 DNA reads TGCAGCGTTGAAGAACAGGGAAACTATGGCTACACCTTC. This sequence encodes CSVEEQGNYGYTF.

This chain uses TRBV28 with TRBJ2-1, with a tentative D call TRBD1 (6 bases). The CDR3 has 11 amino acids. Trimming pared 6 bases from V and 8 bases from J, leaving 8 bases between. Per germline, CDR1 MDHEN and CDR2 SYDVKM. The CDR3 sequence: CASSQGYEQFF. The DNA of the CDR3 is TGTGCCAGCAGCCAGGGGTATGAGCAGTTCTTC.

The rearrangement joins TRBV7-9 to TRBJ2-7; D tentatively fits TRBD1 or TRBD2 (5 bases each). V lost 5 bases to trimming and J lost 2 bases, with 10 bases between them. The CDR3 runs 13 residues. Germline-derived CDR1 and CDR2 are SEHNR and FQNEAQ (reference sequence). Written as DNA, the CDR3 is TGTGCCAGCAGCGGGACGGTCACCTACGAGCAGTACTTC. This translates into CASSGTVTYEQYF.

This chain joins TRBV9 and TRBJ2-1, with 8 bases that match TRBD2. Per the germline V gene, CDR1 is SGDLS and CDR2 is YYNGEE. This CDR3 contains 16 residues. J was trimmed by 2 bases and V by 0 bases; bases with no gene match: 4. Here the CDR3 reads CASSVAGGPPYNEQFF. In DNA form, the CDR3 reads TGTGCCAGCAGCGTAGCGGGAGGGCCCCCCTACAATGAGCAGTTCTTC.

The chain is built from TRBV11-1 and TRBJ1-5; weak D call: TRBD1 (6 bases). The V end was cut by 2 bases, the J end by 1 base, with 18 bases between. CDR1 is SGHAT and CDR2 is FQDESV in the germline V gene (reference sequence). This CDR3 comprises 18 residues. The CDR3 DNA is TGTGCCAGCAGCTTATATGGCCCAATACAGGGAAGCAATCAGCCCCAGCATTTT. It is translated as CASSLYGPIQGSNQPQHF.

The gene calls are TRBV15 and TRBJ1-1, with TRBD1 as a possible D gene (6 bases). Germline V gene sequence: CDR1 LNHNV, CDR2 YYDKDF (reference sequence). The CDR3 contains 16 residues. Trimming shortened V by 7 bases and J by 0 bases, and 18 bases separated the two germline ends. The CDR3 region is CATTDAPGHLNTEAFF. The CDR3 DNA sequence: TGTGCCACCACAGACGCACCGGGACACCTGAACACTGAAGCTTTCTTT.

The chain has TRBV6-5 and TRBJ2-5, with 7 bases identical to TRBD1. Per the germline V gene, CDR1 is MNHEY and CDR2 is SVGAGI. Germline trimming cut 5 bases from V and 1 base from J; bases unmatched to any gene: 7. The CDR3 extends over 15 amino acids. CDR3 loop: CASSVGQTFQETQYF. In DNA, the CDR3 is TGTGCCAGCAGTGTGGGACAGACTTTCCAAGAGACCCAGTACTTC.

This chain connects TRBV27 to TRBJ2-2; TRBD2 aligns across 7 bases. Losses at the gene ends were 5 bases for V and 4 bases for J; bases not matched to a gene: 10. Germline assignment: CDR1 MNHEY and CDR2 SMNVEV (reference sequence). The CDR3 sequence is 16 residues long. The CDR3 DNA is TGTGCCAGCAGTCCCTGGCGGGAGACCCCCACCGGGGAGCTGTTTTTT. Translated, it gives CASSPWRETPTGELFF.

The rearrangement joins TRBV13 to TRBJ1-2; 7 bases fit TRBD1. Germline CDR1 and CDR2: PRHDT and FYEKMQ (reference sequence). The CDR3 contains 13 residues. With 3 bases clipped from V and 7 bases from J, the junction kept 5 bases outside the gene matches. The CDR3 loop reads CASSFTGALGYTF. CDR3 bases: TGTGCCAGCAGCTTCACAGGGGCGCTTGGCTACACCTTC. The full variable domain, in which reference TRBV13 and TRBJ1-2 provide the parts outside the CDR3, is AAGVIQSPRHLIKEKRETATLKCYPIPRHDTVYWYQQGPGQDPQFLISFYEKMQSDKGSIPDRFSAQQFSDYHSELNMSSLELGDSALYFCASSFTGALGYTFGSGTRLTVV.

A note on this clone: This sample also contains other DNA sequences that code for the same CDR3. The chain couples TRBV27 to TRBJ2-3, with 14 positions matching TRBD2. Germline CDR1 is MNHEY and CDR2 is SMNVEV (reference sequence). The CDR3 runs to 15 residues. Trimming at V came to 6 bases and at J to 5 bases, leaving 4 bases not matched to a gene. CDR3 in DNA: TGTGCCAGCAGCCACGGGACTAGCGGGAGAGATACGCAGTATTTT. It translates to CASSHGTSGRDTQYF.

The rearrangement links TRBV27 to TRBJ2-5; 11 bases are a match to TRBD2. This CDR3 comprises 14 residues. Losses at the gene ends were 6 bases for V and 7 bases for J; bases not matched to a gene: 7. Germline CDR1 is MNHEY and CDR2 is SMNVEV (reference sequence). CDR3 sequence: CASSPGTSGGTQYF. CDR3 in DNA: TGTGCCAGCAGCCCCGGGACTAGCGGTGGGACCCAGTACTTC.

V usage is TRBV6-5 and J usage is TRBJ2-5; D might be TRBD2 (6 bases). Germline V gene lookup returns CDR1 MNHEY and CDR2 SVGAGI. The CDR3 runs to 11 residues. V was pared by 7 bases and J by 9 bases, with 12 bases between. CDR3 in amino acids: CASTGGTAQYF. Here the CDR3 DNA reads TGTGCCAGCACCGGGGGAACGGCCCAGTACTTC.

This chain connects TRBV4-1 to TRBJ1-1; D is undetermined. V was clipped by 1 base and J by 2 bases, with 8 bases between them. The germline V gene has CDR1 MGHRA and CDR2 YSYEKL. The CDR3 covers 14 residues. CDR3 DNA sequence: TGCGCCAGCAGCCAAGTCCGGACTAACACTGAAGCTTTCTTT. As protein: CASSQVRTNTEAFF.

The chain joins TRBV7-6 to TRBJ2-7, with 8 bases lining up with TRBD1. This CDR3 has 14 residues. The germline V gene encodes CDR1 SGHVS and CDR2 FNYEAQ. V gave up 5 bases and J gave up 2 bases; unmatched junction bases: 5. The CDR3, as DNA: TGTGCCAGCAGCGGAGGGACAGGTACCTACGAGCAGTACTTC. Protein sequence: CASSGGTGTYEQYF.

In nucleotides, the CDR3 is TGCGCCAGCAGCCCCACAGGGATTGAAGAGACCCAGTACTTC. Translating it yields CASSPTGIEETQYF. The gene calls are TRBV10-2 and TRBJ2-5, with D possibly being TRBD1 (6 bases). V was pared by 6 bases and J by 3 bases, with 14 bases between. The CDR3 is made up of 14 amino acids. Looked up from germline, CDR1 is WSHSY and CDR2 is SAAADI.

V usage is TRBV9 and J usage is TRBJ2-1; D is undetermined. The V gene's germline CDR1 is SGDLS and CDR2 YYNGEE. This CDR3 spans 13 amino acids. Trimming removed 0 bases at V and 7 bases at J, with 8 bases between. The CDR3 DNA follows: TGTGCCAGCAGCGTAGCTTATCTGAATGAGCAGTTCTTC. Its protein product is CASSVAYLNEQFF.

This chain uses TRBV19 with TRBJ2-5; TRBD2 aligns across 10 bases. V dropped 7 bases and J dropped 6; count of bases not matched to a gene: 8. CDR1 is LNHDA and CDR2 is SQIVND in the germline V gene (reference sequence). The CDR3 consists of 14 residues. The CDR3 reads CASTTTSGEKTQYF. In nucleotides, the CDR3 is TGTGCCAGTACCACAACTAGCGGGGAAAAGACCCAGTACTTC.

CDR3 sequence (DNA): TGTGCCAGCAGCTTAGGTAGGGGGACTAGCGGGAGGAGGAAGACCCAGTACTTC. This encodes CASSLGRGTSGRRKTQYF. V and J are TRBV13 and TRBJ2-5, with TRBD2 identical over 15 bases. Germline CDR1 is PRHDT and CDR2 is FYEKMQ (reference sequence). This CDR3 comprises 18 residues. J lost 6 bases, V lost 0 bases, and 8 bases had no gene match.

The rearrangement joins TRBV28 to TRBJ2-5; D remains ambiguous. Trimming removed 6 bases at V and 4 bases at J, with 9 bases between. Germline V lookup: CDR1 MDHEN, CDR2 SYDVKM. This CDR3 contains 12 residues. In DNA, the CDR3 is TGTGCCAGCAGAGCAGTCCGAGAGACCCAGTACTTC. It translates to CASRAVRETQYF.

CDR3 in amino acids: CASSFPGRHEQYF. The CDR3 DNA sequence: TGTGCCAGCAGCTTTCCCGGGAGACACGAGCAGTACTTC. The V and J genes are TRBV5-6 and TRBJ2-7; D is possibly TRBD2 (6 bases). Germline loops: CDR1 SGHDT, CDR2 YYEEEE. This CDR3 spans 13 amino acids. Trimming cost V 2 bases and J 5 bases, with 11 bases left between them.

V is TRBV5-6 and J is TRBJ2-3; the match to TRBD1 covers 9 bases. With V trimmed by 4 bases and J by 5 bases, 11 bases remained unmatched. The CDR3 contains 16 residues. CDR1 and CDR2 (germline): SGHDT, YYEEEE. This CDR3 is CASSPSWTGVLDTQYF. In DNA, the CDR3 is TGTGCCAGCAGCCCGTCGTGGACAGGGGTATTAGATACGCAGTATTTT.